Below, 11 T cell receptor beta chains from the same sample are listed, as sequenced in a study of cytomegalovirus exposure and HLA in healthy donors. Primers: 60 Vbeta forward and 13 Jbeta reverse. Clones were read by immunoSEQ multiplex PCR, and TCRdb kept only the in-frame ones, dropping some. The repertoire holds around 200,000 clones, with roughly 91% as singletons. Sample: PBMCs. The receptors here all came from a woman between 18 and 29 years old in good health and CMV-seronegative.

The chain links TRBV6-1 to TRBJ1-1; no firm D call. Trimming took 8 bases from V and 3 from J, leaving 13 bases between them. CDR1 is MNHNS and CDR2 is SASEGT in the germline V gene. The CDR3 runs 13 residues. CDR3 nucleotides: TGTGCCAGCCTTTCGTTTGGAGACACTGAAGCTTTCTTT. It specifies CASLSFGDTEAFF.

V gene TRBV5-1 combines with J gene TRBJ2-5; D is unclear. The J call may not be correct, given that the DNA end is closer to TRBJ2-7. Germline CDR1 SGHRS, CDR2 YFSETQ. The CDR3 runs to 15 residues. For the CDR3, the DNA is TGCGCCAGCAGCACTTGGTATGGGTCTAACTACGAGCAGTACTTC. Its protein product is CASSTWYGSNYEQYF.

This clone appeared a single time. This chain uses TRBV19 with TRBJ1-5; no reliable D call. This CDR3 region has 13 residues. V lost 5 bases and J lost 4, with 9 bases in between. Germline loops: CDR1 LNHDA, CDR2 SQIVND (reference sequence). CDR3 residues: CASSWSENQPQHF. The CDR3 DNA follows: TGTGCCAGTAGTTGGTCGGAGAATCAGCCCCAGCATTTT.

The CDR3 region is CASSFTGTNTGELFF. DNA for the CDR3: TGTGCCAGCAGCTTCACAGGGACGAACACCGGGGAGCTGTTTTTT. The rearrangement links TRBV11-2 to TRBJ2-2; D may be TRBD1 (6 bases). The CDR3 spans 15 residues. V lost 3 bases, J lost 0 bases, and 8 bases lay in between. Germline loops: CDR1 SGHAT, CDR2 FQNNGV.

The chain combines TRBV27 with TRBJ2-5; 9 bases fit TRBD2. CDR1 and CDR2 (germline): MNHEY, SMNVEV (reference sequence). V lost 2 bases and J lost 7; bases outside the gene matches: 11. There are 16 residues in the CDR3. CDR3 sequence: CASSLALAGNGATQYF. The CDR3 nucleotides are TGTGCCAGCAGTTTAGCCCTAGCGGGAAATGGGGCGACCCAGTACTTC.

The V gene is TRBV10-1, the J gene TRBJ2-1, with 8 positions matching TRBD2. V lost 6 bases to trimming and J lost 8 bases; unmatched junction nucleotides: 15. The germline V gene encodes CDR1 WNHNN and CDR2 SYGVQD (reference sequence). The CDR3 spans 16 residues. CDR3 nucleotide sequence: TGCGCCAGCAGCGACCCTCGGGAGGGGGGTGTCTATGAGCAGTTCTTC. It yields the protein CASSDPREGGVYEQFF.

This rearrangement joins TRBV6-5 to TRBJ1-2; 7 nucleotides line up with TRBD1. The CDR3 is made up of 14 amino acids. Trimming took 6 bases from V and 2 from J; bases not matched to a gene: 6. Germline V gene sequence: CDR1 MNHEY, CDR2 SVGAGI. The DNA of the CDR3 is TGTGCCAGCAGCATGACAGGGATCAACTATGGCTACACCTTC. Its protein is CASSMTGINYGYTF.

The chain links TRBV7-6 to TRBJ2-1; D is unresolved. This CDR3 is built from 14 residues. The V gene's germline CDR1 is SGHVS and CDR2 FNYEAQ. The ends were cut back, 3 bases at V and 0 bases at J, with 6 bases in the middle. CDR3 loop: CASSLTVSYNEQFF. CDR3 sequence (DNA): TGTGCCAGCAGCTTGACTGTCTCCTACAATGAGCAGTTCTTC.

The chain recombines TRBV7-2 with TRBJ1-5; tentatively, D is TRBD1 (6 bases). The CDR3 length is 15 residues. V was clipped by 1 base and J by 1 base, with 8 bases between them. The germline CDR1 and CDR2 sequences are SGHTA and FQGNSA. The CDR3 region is CASSLGQGSNQPQHF. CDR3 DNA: TGTGCCAGCAGCTTAGGGCAGGGGAGCAATCAGCCCCAGCATTTT.

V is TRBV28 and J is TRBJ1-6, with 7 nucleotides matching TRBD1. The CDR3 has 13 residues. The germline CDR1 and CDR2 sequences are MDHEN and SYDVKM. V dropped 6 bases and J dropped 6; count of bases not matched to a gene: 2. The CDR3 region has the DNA TGTGCCAGCAGCCGGGACAGTAATTCACCCCTCCACTTT. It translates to CASSRDSNSPLHF.

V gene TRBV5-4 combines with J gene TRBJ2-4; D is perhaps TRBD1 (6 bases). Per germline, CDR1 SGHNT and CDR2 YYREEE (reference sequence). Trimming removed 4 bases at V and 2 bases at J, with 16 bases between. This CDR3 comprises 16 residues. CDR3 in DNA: TGTGCCAGCAGCACGTACAGGGTGGGCTCCAAAAACATTCAGTACTTC. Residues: CASSTYRVGSKNIQYF.